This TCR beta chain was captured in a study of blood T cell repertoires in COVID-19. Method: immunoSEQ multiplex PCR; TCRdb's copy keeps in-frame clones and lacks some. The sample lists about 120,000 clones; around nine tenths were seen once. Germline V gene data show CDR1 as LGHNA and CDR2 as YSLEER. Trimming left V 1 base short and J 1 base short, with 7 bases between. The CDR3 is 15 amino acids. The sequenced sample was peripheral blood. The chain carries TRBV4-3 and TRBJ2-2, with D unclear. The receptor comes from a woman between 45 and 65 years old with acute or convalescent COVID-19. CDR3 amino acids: CASSQGGMNTGELFF. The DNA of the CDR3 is TGCGCCAGCAGCCAAGGCGGAATGAACACCGGGGAGCTGTTTTTT.